The entry below describes one T cell receptor (beta chain). Its antigen is still unknown. The length of the CDR3 is 15 residues. V gave up 4 bases and J gave up 2 bases; unmatched junction bases: 5. Germline V gene data show CDR1 as SGHTA and CDR2 as FQGNSA. This sample stems from a study of cytomegalovirus exposure and HLA in healthy donors. Findings of the study overall: Among TCR beta chains, those listed as cytomegalovirus-associated numbered under 200.

The PCR made use of 60 Vbeta and 13 Jbeta primers. Clones were sequenced by immunoSEQ multiplex PCR, and TCRdb holds only the in-frame ones, with some missing. Here the sample spans around 100,000 clones, roughly four fifths being singletons. The genes are TRBV7-2 and TRBJ1-5; 7 positions agree with TRBD1. The sequence was obtained from a male donor in good health and CMV-seropositive. Sequencing used PBMCs. This CDR3 is CASSSDRAGNQPQHF. CDR3 nucleotide sequence: TGTGCCAGCAGCTCAGACAGGGCCGGCAATCAGCCCCAGCATTTT.